Following are 25 T cell receptor beta chains from one sample sequenced in a study of CXCR3-negative and CXCR3-positive naive CD8 T cells. Study results and limitations: Naive cells positive for CXCR3 carried more hydrophobic TRB CDR3s than CXCR3-negative ones.

It was by 5' RACE with UMI labels that the TRB cDNA libraries were prepared. Using the 5' RACE reads, TCRdb records one entry per CDR3 protein without DNA. Seen in this sample are around 120,000 distinct CDR3 sequences; the ten most common clones hold about 0.62%. For these receptors, no antigen is known. The specimen was naive CXCR3+ CD8+ T cells from blood. As to subset: CD45RO-CCR7+CD27+CD95- naive CD8+ T cells expressing CXCR3 (TNR3+). The receptors come from a human donor in good health. Some clones in this sample may be carry-over from other donors' samples.

The gene calls are TRBV19 and TRBJ2-7; absent DNA, TCRdb's TRBD1 call cannot be checked. Germline V gives CDR1 LNHDA, CDR2 SQIVND (reference sequence). The CDR3 totals 13 residues. The CDR3 protein is CASGGQEGYEQYF.

V is TRBV29-1 and J is TRBJ1-1; TCRdb designates TRBD1, a call that cannot be tested without DNA. CDR3 size: 14 residues. CDR1 is SQVTM and CDR2 is ANQGSEA in the germline V gene. The CDR3 region is CSVMGQGADTEAFF.

The chain employs TRBV7-9 and TRBJ1-1. CDR3 size: 13 residues. Germline V CDR1 and CDR2: SEHNR, FQNEAQ (reference sequence). This chain's CDR3 is CASSLVAAGEAFF.

V and J are TRBV30 and TRBJ2-1; TCRdb names TRBD2, which stays unverified in the absence of DNA. This CDR3 region has 14 residues. Germline values: CDR1 GTSNPN, CDR2 SVGIG (reference sequence). CDR3 region: CAWSVPGGNNEQFF.

The gene calls are TRBV7-3 and TRBJ1-1; TCRdb gives TRBD1 as the D gene, but with no DNA this cannot be confirmed. This CDR3 is built from 15 residues. Germline CDR1 reads SGHTA; CDR2 reads FQGTGA. CDR3 sequence: CASSSTGGRDTEAFF.

The rearrangement joins TRBV11-2 to TRBJ2-7. CDR1 is SGHAT and CDR2 is FQNNGV in the germline V gene. There are 14 residues in the CDR3. CDR3 sequence: CASSLDKQFYEQYF.

The rearrangement joins TRBV29-1 to TRBJ2-3; without DNA, the TCRdb call of TRBD2 cannot be checked. The CDR3 has 14 residues. CDR1 SQVTM and CDR2 ANQGSEA come from the germline V gene. The CDR3 loop is CSATGGGGPHTQYF.

The chain links TRBV5-4 to TRBJ1-2; TCRdb's D gene call, TRBD1, goes unchecked for lack of DNA. In germline, CDR1 is SGHNT, CDR2 YYREEE (reference sequence). CDR3 length: 12 residues. The CDR3 loop reads CASSSPGNGYTF.

This CDR3 is CASSPLGGRTTYEQYF. This chain joins TRBV6-5 and TRBJ2-7; the D call of TRBD1 rests on TCRdb alone, since no DNA is present to check it. CDR3 size: 16 residues. CDR1 and CDR2 from the germline V gene are MNHEY and SVGAGI.

The chain joins TRBV5-5 to TRBJ2-6; TCRdb selects TRBD1, and the lack of DNA leaves this call unchecked. The CDR3 consists of 18 residues. Germline V gene lookup returns CDR1 SGHKS and CDR2 YYEKEE (reference sequence). CDR3 loop: CASSLTRGAGSGANVLTF. The entire variable domain, with the rest obtained from reference TRBV5-5 and TRBJ2-6, is as follows: DAGVTQSPTHLIKTRGQQVTLRCSPISGHKSVSWYQQVLGQGPQFIFQYYEKEERGRGNFPDRFSARQFPNYSSELNVNALLLGDSALYLCASSLTRGAGSGANVLTFGAGSRLTVL.

This chain joins TRBV7-9 and TRBJ1-1; there is no DNA to check the TCRdb D call of TRBD1. CDR3 size: 15 residues. Germline V gene lookup returns CDR1 SEHNR and CDR2 FQNEAQ (reference sequence). CDR3 sequence: CASRNLDAGDTEAFF.

CDR3 loop: CASSLASGFSYEQYF. The chain carries TRBV13 and TRBJ2-7; the TRBD2 assignment by TCRdb is unverifiable without DNA. Germline lookup yields CDR1 PRHDT and CDR2 FYEKMQ (reference sequence). The CDR3 length is 15 residues.

The rearrangement joins TRBV6-5 to TRBJ2-1; the TRBD2 assignment by TCRdb is unverifiable without DNA. Germline CDR1 MNHEY, CDR2 SVGAGI. The CDR3 is 15 amino acids. The CDR3: CASSYQAGAPSEQFF.

The chain couples TRBV28 to TRBJ2-7; TCRdb proposes TRBD1, but this gene call is untestable without DNA. Germline V gene sequence: CDR1 MDHEN, CDR2 SYDVKM. The CDR3 loop spans 14 amino acids. The CDR3 protein is CASRDLSTGDEQYF.

This chain joins TRBV28 and TRBJ2-7. The CDR3 sequence is 11 residues long. CDR1 is MDHEN and CDR2 is SYDVKM in the germline V gene. The CDR3 loop reads CASSFTDEQYF.

CDR3 region: CASSHGQGLNQPQHF. The gene calls are TRBV2 and TRBJ1-5; the TCRdb call, TRBD1, lacks DNA for checking. The germline CDR1 and CDR2 sequences are SNHLY and FYNNEI. The length of the CDR3 is 15 residues.

The chain joins TRBV29-1 to TRBJ2-2; lacking DNA, the TRBD2 call made by TCRdb goes unchecked. The CDR3 consists of 15 residues. Looked up from germline, CDR1 is SQVTM and CDR2 is ANQGSEA. The CDR3 here is CSAGLGEPNTGELFF.

This chain joins TRBV6-6 and TRBJ2-2. Looked up from germline, CDR1 is MNHNY and CDR2 is SVGAGI (reference sequence). The CDR3 is made up of 14 amino acids. CDR3 residues: CASRYLGNTGELFF.

The V and J genes are TRBV6-5 and TRBJ1-1. This CDR3 comprises 12 residues. Germline V gene lookup returns CDR1 MNHEY and CDR2 SVGAGI. CDR3 amino acids: CASHIGNTEAFF.

The rearrangement joins TRBV20-1 to TRBJ1-1. The CDR3 extends over 12 amino acids. Looked up from germline, CDR1 is DFQATT and CDR2 is SNEGSKA (reference sequence). CDR3: CSARGDAAEAFF.

CDR3: CSARDPGNTEAFF. This chain uses TRBV20-1 with TRBJ1-1. Per germline, CDR1 DFQATT and CDR2 SNEGSKA (reference sequence). The CDR3 covers 13 residues.

The chain employs TRBV15 and TRBJ2-5. The CDR3 runs 13 residues. Germline V gene lookup returns CDR1 LNHNV and CDR2 YYDKDF (reference sequence). The CDR3 is CATRPDAQETQYF.

The CDR3 reads CASSASAYNEQFF. The chain joins TRBV11-2 to TRBJ2-1. CDR1 SGHAT and CDR2 FQNNGV come from the germline V gene. The length of the CDR3 is 13 residues.

The chain combines TRBV6-4 with TRBJ2-3; TCRdb's D call of TRBD1 is untestable without DNA. The CDR3 has 15 amino acids. Looked up from germline, CDR1 is MRHNA and CDR2 is SNTAGT. CDR3 amino acids: CASSDDSGATDTQYF.

The chain couples TRBV7-9 to TRBJ1-5. The germline V gene encodes CDR1 SEHNR and CDR2 FQNEAQ (reference sequence). The CDR3 runs to 14 residues. CDR3 residues: CASSPASWNQPQHF.